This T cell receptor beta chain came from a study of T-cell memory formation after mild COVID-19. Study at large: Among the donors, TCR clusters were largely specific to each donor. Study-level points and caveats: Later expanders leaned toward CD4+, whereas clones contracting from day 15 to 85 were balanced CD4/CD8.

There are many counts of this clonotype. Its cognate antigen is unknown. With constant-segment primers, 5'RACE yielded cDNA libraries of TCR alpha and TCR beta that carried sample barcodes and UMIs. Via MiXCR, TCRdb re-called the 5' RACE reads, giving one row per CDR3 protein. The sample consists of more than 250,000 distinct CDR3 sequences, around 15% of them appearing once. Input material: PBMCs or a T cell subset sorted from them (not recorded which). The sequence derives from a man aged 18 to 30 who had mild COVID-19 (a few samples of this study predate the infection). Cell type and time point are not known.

The CDR3 sequence is CASSYEGSYEQYF. In nucleotides, the CDR3 is TGTGCCAGCAGTTACGAGGGGTCCTACGAGCAGTACTTC. The chain employs TRBV6-5 and TRBJ2-7; D may be TRBD1 or TRBD2 (5 bases each). This CDR3 spans 13 amino acids. V was trimmed by 2 bases and J by 1 base, leaving 6 bases between them. Germline V lookup: CDR1 MNHEY, CDR2 SVGAGI.